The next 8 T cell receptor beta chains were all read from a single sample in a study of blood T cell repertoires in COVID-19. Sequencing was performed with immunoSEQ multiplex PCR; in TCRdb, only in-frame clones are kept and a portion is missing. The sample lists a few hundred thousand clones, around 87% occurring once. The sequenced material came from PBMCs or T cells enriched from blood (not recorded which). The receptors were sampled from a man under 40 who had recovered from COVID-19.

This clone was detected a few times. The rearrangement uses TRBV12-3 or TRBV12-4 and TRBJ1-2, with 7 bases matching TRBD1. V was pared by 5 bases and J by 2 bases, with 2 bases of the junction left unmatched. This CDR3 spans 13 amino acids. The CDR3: CASSEGQNYGYTF. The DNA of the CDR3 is TGTGCCAGCAGTGAGGGACAGAACTATGGCTACACCTTC.

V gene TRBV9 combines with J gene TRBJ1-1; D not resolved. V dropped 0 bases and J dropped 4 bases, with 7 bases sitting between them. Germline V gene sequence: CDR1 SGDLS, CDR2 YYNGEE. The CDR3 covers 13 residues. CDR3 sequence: CASSVDGSTEAFF. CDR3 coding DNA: TGTGCCAGCAGCGTAGACGGGTCCACTGAAGCTTTCTTT.

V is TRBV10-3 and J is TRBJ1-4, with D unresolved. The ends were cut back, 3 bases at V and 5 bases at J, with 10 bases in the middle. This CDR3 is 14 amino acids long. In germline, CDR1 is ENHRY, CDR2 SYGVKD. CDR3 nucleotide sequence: TGTGCCATCAGTGATTTTGATAGAAATGAAAAACTGTTTTTT. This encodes CAISDFDRNEKLFF.

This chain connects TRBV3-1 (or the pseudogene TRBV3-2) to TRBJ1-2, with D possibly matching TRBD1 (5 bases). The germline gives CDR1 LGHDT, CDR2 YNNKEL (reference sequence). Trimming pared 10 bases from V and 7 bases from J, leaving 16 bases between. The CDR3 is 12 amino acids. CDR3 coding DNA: TGTGCCACCGGGTCCGGCGGGACTGGCTACACCTTC. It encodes CATGSGGTGYTF.

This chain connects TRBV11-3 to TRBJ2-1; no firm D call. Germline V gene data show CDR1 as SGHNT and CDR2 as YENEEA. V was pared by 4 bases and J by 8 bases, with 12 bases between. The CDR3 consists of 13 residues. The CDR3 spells CASSSSSIHEQFF. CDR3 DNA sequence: TGTGCCAGCAGCTCAAGCTCCATCCATGAGCAGTTCTTC.

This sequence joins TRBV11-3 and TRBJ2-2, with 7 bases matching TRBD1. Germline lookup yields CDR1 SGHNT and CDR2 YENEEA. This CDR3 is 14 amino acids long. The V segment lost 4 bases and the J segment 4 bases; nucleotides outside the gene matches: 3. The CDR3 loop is CASSSTGSTGELFF. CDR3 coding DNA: TGTGCCAGCAGCTCGACAGGGTCCACCGGGGAGCTGTTTTTT. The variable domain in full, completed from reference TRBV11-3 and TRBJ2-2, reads EAGVVQSPRYKIIEKKQPVAFWCNPISGHNTLYWYLQNLGQGPELLIRYENEEAVDDSQLPKDRFSAERLKGVDSTLKIQPAELGDSAVYLCASSSTGSTGELFFGEGSRLTVL.

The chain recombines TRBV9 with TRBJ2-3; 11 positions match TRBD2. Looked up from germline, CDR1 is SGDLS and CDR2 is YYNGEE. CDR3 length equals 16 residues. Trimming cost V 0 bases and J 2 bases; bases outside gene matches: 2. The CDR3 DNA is TGTGCCAGCAGCGTAGCTAGCGGGGGGATCACAGATACGCAGTATTTT. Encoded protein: CASSVASGGITDTQYF.

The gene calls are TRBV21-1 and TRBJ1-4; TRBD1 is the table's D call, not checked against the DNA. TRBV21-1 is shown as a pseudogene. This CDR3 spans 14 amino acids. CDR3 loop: CASSKGGSDEKLFF. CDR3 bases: TGTGCCAGCAGCAAAGGGGGCAGCGATGAAAAACTGTTTTTT.